These T cell receptor beta chains were read from a single sample in a study of CD8+ T cells in alopecia areata. Generated by immunoSEQ multiplex PCR, the TCRdb table keeps only in-frame clones and is missing some. The sample contains approximately 140,000 clones, 86% of which appear only once. The specimen comprised CD8+ T cells sorted from blood, sampled at week 4, from a patient treated with tofacitinib. These receptor sequences come from a human donor with alopecia areata. Both conserved end residues are part of each CDR3. Each record gives: D gene, clone size, V gene, J gene, CDR3 length, CDR3 protein, CDR3 DNA. D genes are given only for firm matches. Not all rows give a size; the values are once, few, many and, for expanded clones, a class.

.	.	TRBV13	TRBJ1-2	15	CASSLPIDANYGYTF	TGTGCCAGCAGCCTCCCGATAGACGCAAACTATGGCTACACCTTC
.	.	TRBV30	TRBJ2-3	15	CAWSVIGGNADTQYF	TGTGCCTGGAGTGTAATAGGGGGGAACGCAGATACGCAGTATTTT
TRBD1	.	TRBV5-4	TRBJ2-5	16	CASSLRTGGLGETQYF	TGTGCCAGCAGCCTTAGGACAGGGGGTCTAGGAGAGACCCAGTACTTC
.	once	TRBV7-8	TRBJ2-6	13	CASSHMGANVLTF	TGTGCCAGCAGCCACATGGGGGCCAACGTCCTGACTTTC
TRBD2	once	TRBV27	TRBJ2-5	14	CASASSGSEETQYF	TGTGCCAGCGCGTCTAGCGGGAGTGAGGAGACCCAGTACTTC
.	.	TRBV4-1	TRBJ2-2	15	CASSVHGQSTGELFF	TGCGCCAGCAGCGTTCATGGCCAGTCCACCGGGGAGCTGTTTTTT
TRBD1	.	TRBV19	TRBJ2-4	17	CASSSLPGQGIKNIQYF	TGTGCCAGTAGTTCTCTGCCGGGACAGGGGATAAAAAACATTCAGTACTTC
TRBD2	.	TRBV19	TRBJ2-1	17	CASSITSGASSYNEQFF	TGTGCCAGTAGTATCACTAGCGGGGCGAGCTCCTACAATGAGCAGTTCTTC
.	once	TRBV30	TRBJ2-7	14	CAWSRGSGLYEQYF	TGTGCCTGGAGTCGTGGTAGCGGATTATACGAGCAGTACTTC
TRBD2	.	TRBV29-1	TRBJ2-5	15	CSVSTSGSSAETQYF	TGCAGCGTGTCGACTAGCGGGAGTTCTGCAGAGACCCAGTACTTC
.	.	TRBV5-1	TRBJ1-1	13	CASSRSGNTEAFF	TGCGCCAGCAGCCGCTCAGGGAACACTGAAGCTTTCTTT
TRBD2	.	TRBV7-7	TRBJ2-1	19	CASSLARTSGRTSYNEQFF	TGTGCTAGCAGCTTAGCGAGGACTAGCGGGCGAACATCCTACAATGAGCAGTTCTTC
.	.	TRBV7-9	TRBJ2-7	11	CASSPTQEQYF	TGTGCCAGCAGCCCTACTCAGGAGCAGTACTTC
.	.	TRBV15	TRBJ2-7	14	CATSRAGRDGEQYF	TGTGCCACCAGCAGAGCAGGCAGGGATGGGGAGCAGTACTTC
TRBD1	.	TRBV6-1	TRBJ2-1	16	CASSDTDRGDYNEQFF	TGTGCCAGCAGTGACACCGACAGGGGGGACTACAATGAGCAGTTCTTC
TRBD1	.	TRBV6-5	TRBJ2-1	13	CASSSDRDNEQFF	TGTGCCAGCAGTTCCGACAGGGACAATGAGCAGTTCTTC
.	.	TRBV7-2	TRBJ2-5	13	CASSPPPEETQYF	TGTGCCAGCAGCCCCCCCCCTGAAGAGACCCAGTACTTC
.	.	TRBV6-1	TRBJ1-6	15	CASSPHGTKNSPLHF	TGTGCCAGCAGTCCCCACGGGACTAAGAATTCACCCCTCCACTTT
.	.	TRBV9	TRBJ2-1	15	CASSSEGRGRDEQFF	TGTGCCAGCAGCTCCGAGGGCAGGGGACGCGATGAGCAGTTCTTC
.	.	TRBV27	TRBJ2-7	13	CASSGPSSYEQYF	TGTGCCAGCAGCGGACCGAGCTCCTACGAGCAGTACTTC
.	.	TRBV9	TRBJ2-1	14	CASSVGVEWDEQFF	TGTGCCAGCAGCGTGGGGGTGGAGTGGGATGAGCAGTTCTTC
.	.	TRBV10-2	TRBJ2-7	13	CASSEGPGTEQYF	TGCGCCAGCAGTGAGGGCCCCGGGACTGAGCAGTACTTC
.	.	TRBV13	TRBJ2-3	12	CASSPGVGTQYF	TGTGCCAGCAGCCCCGGCGTGGGAACGCAGTATTTT
TRBD2	.	TRBV7-9	TRBJ2-1	19	CASSRTGLAGGNGYNEQFF	TGTGCCAGCAGCCGGACGGGACTAGCGGGAGGGAATGGCTACAATGAGCAGTTCTTC